This T cell receptor beta chain was captured by sequencing in a study of cytomegalovirus exposure and HLA in healthy donors. The overall study: 81% of more than 300 genotyped donors fell in the Caucasian-associated ancestry cluster.

The CDR3 runs to 13 residues. Germline loops: CDR1 SGHTS, CDR2 YDEGEE. Trimming pared 0 bases from V and 2 bases from J, leaving 5 bases between. General observations from the study: Previous analysis showed most TCR beta V segments were productive about 90% or about 30% of the time. Rare sequences made up most TCRs, while some public TCRs were found in many donors.

PCR involved 60 Vbeta and 13 Jbeta primers. Produced via immunoSEQ multiplex PCR; TCRdb's table is partial and in-frame only. The sample lists 70,000 or so clones, roughly 66% occurring once. This clone was found many times. The antigen is unknown. At collection, donors were nominally healthy, but unrecorded immune exposures were probable. The sequenced material came from PBMCs. The TCR was taken from a woman between 45 and 65 years old in good health and CMV-seronegative. The rearrangement joins TRBV5-8 to TRBJ2-5, with D uncertain. The CDR3 DNA sequence: TGTGCCAGCAGCTTGGGCAGGCAAGAGACCCAGTACTTC. Amino acids: CASSLGRQETQYF.